The present T cell receptor beta chain was sequenced within a study of cytomegalovirus exposure and HLA in healthy donors. Sequenced by immunoSEQ multiplex PCR; TCRdb stores in-frame clones only, minus some. This sample yields some 150,000 clones, of which 86% are seen a single time; roughly 2.7% belongs to the top ten. Details on this clone: The antigen is unknown.

The study's findings and limits: Most sequenced TCRs were rare (though some public TCRs occurred in many donors). The TCR clusters that emerged in the first cohort tended, a later analysis found, to co-occur in the 95 to 150 validation repertoires. CMV antigen specificity was confirmed in vitro for a few CMV-associated chains.

The TCR originated in a man younger than 30 in good health and CMV-seropositive. The sequencing sample was made of PBMCs.

The CDR3 here is CASSLPAYEQYF. DNA of the CDR3: TGTGCCAGCAGCTTACCTGCCTACGAGCAGTACTTC. V usage is TRBV7-2 and J usage is TRBJ2-7; D not certain. CDR3 size: 12 residues. From germline, CDR1 is SGHTA and CDR2 FQGNSA. Trimming removed 2 bases from V and 2 bases from J, with 4 bases in between.